This TCR beta chain was identified in a study of identical twins. Via MiXCR, TCRdb re-called the 5' RACE reads, giving one row per CDR3 protein. In the table there are hundreds of thousands of distinct CDR3 sequences, around 6.1% of which are singletons. This clonotype showed up many times. What it recognizes is unknown. With no exceptions, donors were healthy Caucasians. V was cut by 1 base and J by 8 bases, with 6 bases left in between. CDR3 length: 11 amino acids. Germline-derived CDR1 and CDR2 are DFQATT and SNEGSKA (reference sequence). Study results and limitations: Invariant T cells like MAIT and iNKT could partly confound the zero-insertion analyses. Fewer insertions characterized abundant cord blood beta clonotypes, whereas memory repertoires showed none.

The material sequenced was naive T cells sorted from blood. The sequence was collected from a man younger than 35 in good health. The chain combines TRBV20-1 with TRBJ2-1, with D uncertain. The CDR3 sequence: CSARGMDEQFF. The CDR3 DNA follows: TGCAGTGCTAGAGGCATGGATGAGCAGTTCTTC.